Each of the 22 T cell receptor beta chains below was sequenced from the same sample in a study of blood T cells in healthy people across ages. A second PCR of about 7 to 12 cycles used a sample-barcoded 5' primer and a J-beta primer mix. Each CDR3 protein is one row after TCRdb ran MiXCR on the 5' RACE reads. The data show fewer than 900,000 distinct CDR3 sequences, 35% to 40% seen once. The sequenced material came from blood. These TCRs come from a man between 18 and 29 years old in good health.

J is TRBJ2-5 and V is TRBV7-6; maybe TRBD2 (6 bases). The CDR3 spans 13 residues. V was cut by 5 bases and J by 5 bases, with 12 bases left in between. Germline V gene lookup returns CDR1 SGHVS and CDR2 FNYEAQ. The CDR3: CASSDGGGETQYF. The CDR3 coding sequence is TGTGCCAGCAGCGACGGGGGTGGCGAGACCCAGTACTTC.

V is TRBV6-6 and J is TRBJ2-3; TRBD2 matches 7 bases. Per the germline V gene, CDR1 is MNHNY and CDR2 is SVGAGI (reference sequence). This CDR3 is built from 16 residues. J gave up 2 bases and V 0 bases, and 5 bases lay outside the gene matches. DNA for the CDR3: TGTGCCAGCAGTTACTCTCGCGGGGGTAACACAGATACGCAGTATTTT. Its protein product is CASSYSRGGNTDTQYF.

This clonotype has just one count. A much bigger clone sits one base away, suggesting this may be a read error. The V gene is TRBV20-1, the J gene TRBJ1-1; 8 nucleotides match TRBD1. Trimming at V came to 6 bases and at J to 11 bases, leaving 14 bases not matched to a gene. CDR1 and CDR2 (germline): DFQATT, SNEGSKA (reference sequence). This CDR3 region has 13 residues. CDR3 bases: TGCAGTGCAAATACGGGACAGGCTGGCTTGGCTTTCTTT. Amino acid sequence: CSANTGQAGLAFF.

This clonotype showed up just once. This rearrangement joins TRBV6-1 to TRBJ1-3; D unclear. Trimming left V 1 base short and J 0 bases short, with 7 bases between. CDR1 and CDR2 (germline): MNHNS, SASEGT. The CDR3 covers 15 residues. The CDR3 loop is CASSEGEGSGNTIYF. CDR3 in DNA: TGTGCCAGCAGTGAAGGGGAGGGCTCTGGAAACACCATATATTTT.

The V and J genes are TRBV4-1 and TRBJ1-4, with 7 positions matching TRBD1. Germline CDR1 is MGHRA and CDR2 is YSYEKL. The ends lost 0 bases at V and 0 bases at J; junction bases unmatched: 10. CDR3 length equals 19 residues. The CDR3 loop is CASSQEGPGQQSTNEKLFF. CDR3 nucleotide sequence: TGCGCCAGCAGCCAAGAGGGACCGGGACAGCAATCAACTAATGAAAAACTGTTTTTT.

The V call is TRBV7-2, the J call TRBJ1-5; tentatively, D is TRBD1 (5 bases). Trimming cost V 4 bases and J 6 bases, with 16 bases left between them. Germline V gene sequence: CDR1 SGHTA, CDR2 FQGNSA. This CDR3 is built from 15 residues. The CDR3 region has the DNA TGTGCCAGCAGCTCATTCCTTGGGGGAACTCAGCCCCAGCATTTT. Translation: CASSSFLGGTQPQHF.

For this clonotype: A read error is possible here, since a much larger clone lies one base away. The genes are TRBV7-9 and TRBJ2-1; 10 nucleotides line up with TRBD2. Germline V lookup: CDR1 SEHNR, CDR2 FQNEAQ (reference sequence). CDR3 length equals 16 residues. The trim removed 1 base at V and 9 bases at J, leaving 9 bases unmatched. Here the CDR3 DNA reads TGTGCCAGCAGCTTAGAAGAGCGAGCGGGGGGGCTTGAGCAGTTCTTC. Protein product: CASSLEERAGGLEQFF.

This clonotype came up many times. As DNA, the CDR3 is TGTGCCAGCAGCTCCGGGGGTCGCTCCTCTGGGGCCAACGTCCTGACTTTC. Residues: CASSSGGRSSGANVLTF. The chain couples TRBV5-5 to TRBJ2-6; D perhaps matches TRBD2 (6 bases). The CDR3 spans 17 residues. V was cut by 3 bases and J by 0 bases, with 13 bases left in between. The germline CDR1 and CDR2 sequences are SGHKS and YYEKEE (reference sequence).

V is TRBV9 and J is TRBJ1-1, with D perhaps TRBD1 (5 bases). Germline V CDR1 and CDR2: SGDLS, YYNGEE. V was clipped by 7 bases and J by 12 bases, with 13 bases between them. This CDR3 contains 10 residues. The CDR3 sequence is CASGAPHPFF. In DNA, the CDR3 is TGTGCCAGCGGGGCCCCCCACCCTTTCTTT.

The V and J genes are TRBV4-3 and TRBJ2-6; D call uncertain. The CDR3 is made up of 15 amino acids. Germline assignment: CDR1 LGHNA and CDR2 YSLEER. The V end lost 1 base, the J end lost 0 bases, and 4 bases lay between the germline ends. This CDR3 is CASSQGLSGANVLTF. The CDR3 nucleotides are TGCGCCAGCAGCCAAGGTCTCTCTGGGGCCAACGTCCTGACTTTC.

This clonotype was counted many times. The chain uses TRBV12-3 or TRBV12-4 and TRBJ2-3; D not resolved. V gave up 3 bases and J gave up 6 bases, with 7 bases separating them. CDR3 length: 12 residues. DNA for the CDR3: TGTGCCAGCAGTTTCGCGCGGGATACGCAGTATTTT. It specifies CASSFARDTQYF.

The V and J genes are TRBV2 and TRBJ1-2; perhaps TRBD1 as D (6 bases). The germline V gene has CDR1 SNHLY and CDR2 FYNNEI. CDR3 size: 15 residues. V lost 6 bases and J lost 4, with 18 bases in between. CDR3 sequence: CASSPATGATYGYTF. The CDR3, as DNA: TGTGCCAGCAGCCCTGCGACAGGCGCTACCTATGGCTACACCTTC.

This clonotype was seen a few times. This chain joins TRBV11-1 and TRBJ2-1; D perhaps matches TRBD2 (5 bases). This CDR3 spans 14 amino acids. V lost 3 bases and J 8 bases, leaving 14 bases between the germline ends. CDR1 SGHAT and CDR2 FQDESV come from the germline V gene (reference sequence). The CDR3 region is CASSFAGAVDEQFF. CDR3 bases: TGTGCCAGCAGCTTTGCCGGAGCGGTGGATGAGCAGTTCTTC. The whole variable domain, filled in from reference TRBV11-1 and TRBJ2-1, reads EAEVAQSPRYKITEKSQAVAFWCDPISGHATLYWYRQILGQGPELLVQFQDESVVDDSQLPKDRFSAERLKGVDSTLKIQPAELGDSAMYLCASSFAGAVDEQFFGPGTRLTVL.

The chain combines TRBV7-8 with TRBJ2-5, with 8 bases fitting TRBD1. Germline V CDR1 and CDR2: SGHVS, FQNEAQ. CDR3 length: 16 amino acids. V lost 3 bases, J lost 2 bases, and 8 bases stayed unmatched. The chain's CDR3 is CASSFAPDRGQETQYF. The CDR3 nucleotides are TGTGCCAGCAGCTTCGCCCCCGACAGGGGACAAGAGACCCAGTACTTC.

At least ten counts were recorded for this clonotype. CDR3 sequence: CASRGPPQETQYF. For the CDR3, the DNA is TGTGCCAGCAGAGGACCTCCGCAAGAGACCCAGTACTTC. The chain uses TRBV12-3 or TRBV12-4 and TRBJ2-5, with no clear D. This CDR3 region has 13 residues. Trimming removed 6 bases at V and 2 bases at J, with 10 bases between.

The V and J genes are TRBV5-5 and TRBJ2-3; 8 bases map to TRBD1. The CDR3 has 16 residues. The V gene's germline CDR1 is SGHKS and CDR2 YYEKEE (reference sequence). Trimming at V came to 4 bases and at J to 0 bases, leaving 7 bases not matched to a gene. The CDR3 DNA reads as TGTGCCAGCAGCGAACCGGGACAGGCGAGCACAGATACGCAGTATTTT. It specifies CASSEPGQASTDTQYF.

This clonotype showed up many times. This rearrangement joins TRBV6-5 to TRBJ2-3; 12 bases fit TRBD2. Germline V lookup: CDR1 MNHEY, CDR2 SVGAGI. CDR3 length equals 19 residues. V trimming: 4 bases; J trimming: 0 bases; junction bases outside the gene matches: 11. The CDR3 coding sequence is TGTGCCAGCAGTTTTCGCCCTGTGACTAGCGGGGGAAGCACAGATACGCAGTATTTT. This gives the protein CASSFRPVTSGGSTDTQYF.

About this clonotype: Without the conserved terminal phenylalanine or tryptophan, this CDR3 likely stems from a read error. This sequence joins TRBV5-1 and TRBJ2-5; D is undetermined. V shed 5 bases and J shed 11 bases, with 22 bases lying between them. CDR1 is SGHRS and CDR2 is YFSETQ in the germline V gene. This CDR3 is 14 amino acids long. CDR3 residues: CASRAGGPLSEQYV. The CDR3, as DNA: TGCGCCAGCAGAGCCGGCGGCCCTTTGTCGGAGCAGTACGTC.

As for this clonotype: This may come from a read error, since a much larger clone is one base off. The chain recombines TRBV2 with TRBJ2-1; D is undetermined. Per the germline V gene, CDR1 is SNHLY and CDR2 is FYNNEI. The length of the CDR3 is 10 residues. V was trimmed by 2 bases and J by 7 bases, leaving 0 bases between them. DNA of the CDR3: TGTGCCAGCAGTGAAAATGAGCAGTTCTTC. Translated: CASSENEQFF.

This clonotype has only a few counts. This rearrangement joins TRBV6-5 to TRBJ2-7, with 10 bases fitting TRBD1. The CDR3 runs to 15 residues. V was pared by 5 bases and J by 1 base, with 5 bases of the junction left unmatched. Germline V CDR1 and CDR2: MNHEY, SVGAGI. CDR3 in amino acids: CASSNPGQGSYEQYF. The CDR3 DNA reads TGTGCCAGCAGTAATCCGGGACAGGGGTCCTACGAGCAGTACTTC.

This clonotype was detected once. A much more abundant neighbour one base away suggests this may be a read error. V is TRBV6-5 and J is TRBJ1-2, with 10 bases fitting TRBD1. The CDR3 runs to 16 residues. With 1 base clipped from V and 5 bases from J, the junction kept 7 bases outside the gene matches. CDR1 is MNHEY, CDR2 SVGAGI, per germline. The CDR3 loop reads CASSYYVPGQGYGYTF. As DNA, the CDR3 is TGTGCCAGCAGTTACTATGTTCCGGGACAGGGGTATGGCTACACCTTC.

The V call is TRBV20-1, the J call TRBJ2-5, with TRBD2 matching over 9 bases. CDR1 is DFQATT, CDR2 SNEGSKA, per germline (reference sequence). V shed 0 bases, J shed 9 bases, and the junction held 11 bases outside the gene matches. The CDR3 totals 15 residues. The CDR3 loop is CSARDPLAGTAAQYF. In nucleotides, the CDR3 is TGCAGTGCTAGAGATCCGCTAGCGGGAACAGCGGCCCAGTACTTC.